A selection of T cell receptor beta chains follows, all from one sample in a study of PD-L1 blockade in urothelial cancer. The assay was immunoSEQ multiplex PCR, and TCRdb's table has in-frame clones only and misses some. The profile covers about 100,000 clones, with roughly nine tenths appearing a single time and over 0.8% taken by the ten largest. The input for sequencing was PBMCs, taken around atezolizumab (anti-PD-L1) treatment. These TCRs come from an elderly woman with urothelial cancer. Each CDR3 is given with its conserved first and last residue. The order of the fields is D gene, J gene, V gene, clone size, CDR3 DNA, CDR3 protein. D genes are given only for firm matches. Some rows mark clone size as missing; the rest say once, few, many or name a class of expanded clone.

d_gene: -; j_gene: TRBJ2-7; v_gene: TRBV2; abundance: -; CDR3nt: TGTGCCAGCAGTGATCCCCGACAGGACCCCTACGAGCAGTACTTC; CDR3aa: CASSDPRQDPYEQYF
d_gene: TRBD1; j_gene: TRBJ2-7; v_gene: TRBV6-1; abundance: -; CDR3nt: TGTGCCAGCAGCCGGGACAGTCGTTCCTACGAGCAGTACTTC; CDR3aa: CASSRDSRSYEQYF
d_gene: -; j_gene: TRBJ1-2; v_gene: TRBV2; abundance: -; CDR3nt: TGTGCCAGCAGTGAAAATCGGTTCTACACCTTC; CDR3aa: CASSENRFYTF
d_gene: -; j_gene: TRBJ1-1; v_gene: TRBV30; abundance: -; CDR3nt: TGTGCCTGGAGTGTACTCGCACTTAGGAACACTGAAGCTTTCTTT; CDR3aa: CAWSVLALRNTEAFF
d_gene: -; j_gene: TRBJ2-5; v_gene: TRBV2; abundance: -; CDR3nt: TGTGCCAGCGGAGGGATTTCCACCCAAGAGACCCAGTACTTC; CDR3aa: CASGGISTQETQYF
d_gene: TRBD2; j_gene: TRBJ2-5; v_gene: TRBV5-1; abundance: -; CDR3nt: TGCGCCAGCAGTCCCGGGACTAGCGGGGAGGGAGAGACCCAGTACTTC; CDR3aa: CASSPGTSGEGETQYF
d_gene: TRBD1; j_gene: TRBJ1-1; v_gene: TRBV7-8; abundance: -; CDR3nt: TGTGCCAGCAGCCACAGACAGGGGTTGAACACTGAAGCTTTCTTT; CDR3aa: CASSHRQGLNTEAFF
d_gene: -; j_gene: TRBJ1-1; v_gene: TRBV18; abundance: -; CDR3nt: TGTGCCAGCTCACCTCGTCATGGGGCGGACACTGAAGCTTTCTTT; CDR3aa: CASSPRHGADTEAFF
d_gene: -; j_gene: TRBJ1-2; v_gene: TRBV28; abundance: -; CDR3nt: TGTGCCAGCACCGAGGTTGGTCGTGGCTACACCTTC; CDR3aa: CASTEVGRGYTF
d_gene: TRBD1; j_gene: TRBJ1-5; v_gene: TRBV19; abundance: -; CDR3nt: TGTGCCAGTAGTACCCGACAGGGGAACAATCAGCCCCAGCATTTT; CDR3aa: CASSTRQGNNQPQHF
d_gene: TRBD2; j_gene: TRBJ2-5; v_gene: TRBV11-2; abundance: -; CDR3nt: TGTGCCAGCAGCTTTCGACTAGCGGGACATAAGACCCAGTACTTC; CDR3aa: CASSFRLAGHKTQYF
d_gene: -; j_gene: TRBJ1-3; v_gene: TRBV9; abundance: -; CDR3nt: TGTGCCAGCAGCGTAGGTAGTTTTGGAAACACCATATATTTT; CDR3aa: CASSVGSFGNTIYF
d_gene: TRBD1; j_gene: TRBJ1-2; v_gene: TRBV5-8; abundance: -; CDR3nt: TGTGCCAGCAGCTCGGACAGGATAAAGGACTACACCTTC; CDR3aa: CASSSDRIKDYTF
d_gene: -; j_gene: TRBJ2-4; v_gene: TRBV10-3; abundance: -; CDR3nt: TGTGCCATCAGTGAGGGAGGGGTTCTCGGAAACATTCAGTACTTC; CDR3aa: CAISEGGVLGNIQYF
d_gene: TRBD1; j_gene: TRBJ2-3; v_gene: TRBV5-6; abundance: once; CDR3nt: TGTGCCAGCAGCCTCTCCGGGACAGCAGCAGATACGCAGTATTTT; CDR3aa: CASSLSGTAADTQYF
d_gene: TRBD2; j_gene: TRBJ2-3; v_gene: TRBV9; abundance: -; CDR3nt: TGTGCCAGCAGCCCCCCCAGCGGGGGTACGCAGTATTTT; CDR3aa: CASSPPSGGTQYF
d_gene: -; j_gene: TRBJ2-7; v_gene: TRBV14; abundance: few; CDR3nt: TGTGCCAGCAGCCAAGTAGCAGGGGACCCCTACGAGCAGTACTTC; CDR3aa: CASSQVAGDPYEQYF
d_gene: -; j_gene: TRBJ1-3; v_gene: TRBV18; abundance: -; CDR3nt: TGTGCCAGCTCACCACCCAATCCCTCTGGAAACACCATATATTTT; CDR3aa: CASSPPNPSGNTIYF
d_gene: -; j_gene: TRBJ2-2; v_gene: TRBV6-5; abundance: -; CDR3nt: TGTGCCAGCAGTTCGCCCGGCGGGGCGAACACCGGGGAGCTGTTTTTT; CDR3aa: CASSSPGGANTGELFF
d_gene: TRBD2; j_gene: TRBJ2-5; v_gene: TRBV4-1; abundance: -; CDR3nt: TGCGCCAGCAGCCAACCCGGGACTAGCGGGTTTCGAGAGACCCAGTACTTC; CDR3aa: CASSQPGTSGFRETQYF
d_gene: TRBD1; j_gene: TRBJ1-6; v_gene: TRBV25-1; abundance: -; CDR3nt: TGTGCCAGCAGTCCCCTGACAGGGGAAGGTTCACCCCTCCACTTT; CDR3aa: CASSPLTGEGSPLHF
d_gene: TRBD1; j_gene: TRBJ1-5; v_gene: TRBV7-2; abundance: -; CDR3nt: TGTGCCAGCAGCTTCGACAGGGGCCTTAATCAGCCCCAGCATTTT; CDR3aa: CASSFDRGLNQPQHF
d_gene: -; j_gene: TRBJ1-2; v_gene: TRBV19; abundance: -; CDR3nt: TGTGCCAGTAAGGCCCCCCAGGGTCCTGGGGGCTACACCTTC; CDR3aa: CASKAPQGPGGYTF
d_gene: -; j_gene: TRBJ1-1; v_gene: TRBV6-6; abundance: few; CDR3nt: TGTGCCAGCAGTTACTCGTCTGGTGGTTCGGGAAAAGAGGCTTTCTTT; CDR3aa: CASSYSSGGSGKEAFF
d_gene: TRBD1; j_gene: TRBJ1-2; v_gene: TRBV4-1; abundance: -; CDR3nt: TGCGCCAGCAGCCAAGGACAGGGGGCGCAGTTTAATGGCTACACCTTC; CDR3aa: CASSQGQGAQFNGYTF
d_gene: -; j_gene: TRBJ1-3; v_gene: TRBV9; abundance: -; CDR3nt: TGTGCCAGCAGCCCCGGTCGGGGGGGGCAGAGGGGAAACACCATATATTTT; CDR3aa: CASSPGRGGQRGNTIYF
d_gene: TRBD2; j_gene: TRBJ2-7; v_gene: TRBV4-2; abundance: -; CDR3nt: TGTGCCAGCAGCCAAACTAGCGGGAGCTCCTACGAGCAGTACTTC; CDR3aa: CASSQTSGSSYEQYF
d_gene: TRBD1; j_gene: TRBJ1-1; v_gene: TRBV2; abundance: -; CDR3nt: TGTGCCAGCAGCTCTCGACAGGGGGCGAACACTGAAGCTTTCTTT; CDR3aa: CASSSRQGANTEAFF
d_gene: -; j_gene: TRBJ2-5; v_gene: TRBV29-1; abundance: -; CDR3nt: TGCAGCGTCGGACGGGGGGGACAGGAGACCCAGTACTTC; CDR3aa: CSVGRGGQETQYF
d_gene: -; j_gene: TRBJ1-5; v_gene: TRBV6-5; abundance: once; CDR3nt: TGTGCCAGCAGTTACAGTCAGGGCCTAAGCAATCAGCCCCAGCATTTT; CDR3aa: CASSYSQGLSNQPQHF
d_gene: -; j_gene: TRBJ2-5; v_gene: TRBV11-2; abundance: -; CDR3nt: TGTGCCAGCAGCCCCTCCGAAGAGACCCAGTACTTC; CDR3aa: CASSPSEETQYF
d_gene: TRBD2; j_gene: TRBJ2-5; v_gene: TRBV19; abundance: -; CDR3nt: TGTGCCAGTAGTCCAGATCGGACTAGCGTCGGAGAGACCCAGTACTTC; CDR3aa: CASSPDRTSVGETQYF
d_gene: -; j_gene: TRBJ1-1; v_gene: TRBV5-4; abundance: -; CDR3nt: TGTGCCAGCAGTCCGAGGGAGGGGTTGGGCACTGAAGCTTTCTTT; CDR3aa: CASSPREGLGTEAFF
d_gene: TRBD1; j_gene: TRBJ1-2; v_gene: TRBV27; abundance: -; CDR3nt: TGTGCCAGCAGTTCGTATCTCGGGCGGGACAGAGATAACTATGGCTACACCTTC; CDR3aa: CASSSYLGRDRDNYGYTF
d_gene: -; j_gene: TRBJ1-5; v_gene: TRBV5-5; abundance: -; CDR3nt: TGTGCCAGCAGCTCATGGGACGGGGGGTATAGCAATCAGCCCCAGCATTTT; CDR3aa: CASSSWDGGYSNQPQHF
d_gene: -; j_gene: TRBJ1-4; v_gene: TRBV19; abundance: -; CDR3nt: TGTGCCAGTAGAACAGAACCCCGATCGAAACTGTTTTTT; CDR3aa: CASRTEPRSKLFF
d_gene: TRBD1; j_gene: TRBJ1-1; v_gene: TRBV10-1; abundance: -; CDR3nt: TGCGCCAGCACCGAGACAGGGAAAACTGAAGCTTTCTTT; CDR3aa: CASTETGKTEAFF
d_gene: -; j_gene: TRBJ1-1; v_gene: TRBV9; abundance: -; CDR3nt: TGTGCCAGCAGCGTAGCCCCCCAGGGCTTAATGAACACTGAAGCTTTCTTT; CDR3aa: CASSVAPQGLMNTEAFF
d_gene: TRBD2; j_gene: TRBJ2-1; v_gene: TRBV6-5; abundance: -; CDR3nt: TGTGCCAGCAGGGCGGGAGGGTCGAATGAGCAGTTCTTC; CDR3aa: CASRAGGSNEQFF
d_gene: -; j_gene: TRBJ2-7; v_gene: TRBV7-9; abundance: -; CDR3nt: TGTGCCAGCAGCTTTGATGCGGTCCACGAGCAGTACTTC; CDR3aa: CASSFDAVHEQYF
d_gene: TRBD2; j_gene: TRBJ2-3; v_gene: TRBV5-1; abundance: -; CDR3nt: TGCGCCAGCAGCTTGAGCTCTAGCGGGGGGCAGGATACGCAGTATTTT; CDR3aa: CASSLSSSGGQDTQYF
d_gene: TRBD2; j_gene: TRBJ2-1; v_gene: TRBV19; abundance: -; CDR3nt: TGTGCCAGTAGTATGATGGCGGGAGGGGGGAATGAGCAGTTCTTC; CDR3aa: CASSMMAGGGNEQFF
d_gene: -; j_gene: TRBJ1-1; v_gene: TRBV10-3; abundance: -; CDR3nt: TGTGCCATCAGTGAGCCGGGAAACACTGAAGCTTTCTTT; CDR3aa: CAISEPGNTEAFF
d_gene: -; j_gene: TRBJ2-1; v_gene: TRBV2; abundance: -; CDR3nt: TGTGCCAGCAGTCAACGAAACGAGGTTAATGAGCAGTTCTTC; CDR3aa: CASSQRNEVNEQFF
d_gene: TRBD2; j_gene: TRBJ2-7; v_gene: TRBV28; abundance: -; CDR3nt: TGTGCCAGCAGTTTCCCGGGACTAGCCTACGAGCAGTACTTC; CDR3aa: CASSFPGLAYEQYF
d_gene: TRBD1; j_gene: TRBJ1-2; v_gene: TRBV6-5; abundance: -; CDR3nt: TGTGCCAGCAGAGGCACAGGGGTTTATGGCTACACCTTC; CDR3aa: CASRGTGVYGYTF
d_gene: TRBD1; j_gene: TRBJ2-3; v_gene: TRBV6-6; abundance: -; CDR3nt: TGTGCCACCAGGGACAGGGCCCCCGCAGATACGCAGTATTTT; CDR3aa: CATRDRAPADTQYF
d_gene: -; j_gene: TRBJ2-7; v_gene: TRBV5-5; abundance: -; CDR3nt: TGTGCCAGCAGCTTGGGACTAGATAGCGCCTACGAGCAGTACTTC; CDR3aa: CASSLGLDSAYEQYF